Listed below are T cell receptor beta chains from one sample, sequenced in a study of blood T cell repertoires in COVID-19. The data were produced by immunoSEQ multiplex PCR, yet TCRdb's version contains in-frame clones alone and is incomplete. In the table there are 190,000 or so clones, around four fifths of which are singletons. The sequencing input was peripheral blood. The receptors were gathered from a man between 45 and 60 years old with active or convalescent COVID-19. The conserved cysteine and the conserved F or W are not part of the CDR3 here. Clone sizes are given selectively: once, few, many, or a class where the clone is expanded.

cdr3_length	clone_size	v_call	cdr3_aa
14	NA	TRBV6-2/TRBV6-3	ASSYGTSGYQETQY
12	few	TRBV28	ASSLYSGVYEQY
13	NA	TRBV9	ASSPSGHLNTEAF
12	NA	TRBV4-3	ASSHSPRGTTQY
14	NA	TRBV6-6	ASRPLVQGDNSPLH
13	NA	TRBV30	AWRTGGAYQETQY
14	NA	TRBV6-2/TRBV6-3	ASSYYDQGSTDTQY
15	NA	TRBV6-1	ASSEWGQGASTDTQY
12	NA	TRBV6-5	ASSLASSTDTQY
15	NA	TRBV5-5	ASSLVGTGAASYEQY
13	NA	TRBV18	ASSPTRRLVGEQF
13	NA	TRBV5-1	ASSLRRQSNTEAF
12	NA	TRBV27	ASSLSGGGYGYT
10	NA	TRBV30	AWNLQRVGYT
10	NA	TRBV10-1	ASSESGQPQH
13	NA	TRBV19	ASRAGGNSGNTIY
13	NA	TRBV9	ASSATGGGAYEQY
12	NA	TRBV29-1	SFRQGTSVEGYT
11	NA	TRBV3-1/TRBV3-2	ASSQDQGAEAF
13	NA	TRBV4-3	ASSQSRTGPYKLF
14	NA	TRBV5-1	ASSYRTGGGATEAF
12	once	TRBV13	ASWGGGSNQPQH
13	few	TRBV27	ASSLTASSYNEQF
9	NA	TRBV20-1	SGGFKFEQY
13	NA	TRBV5-1	ATQTGTGVWNEQF
15	NA	TRBV3-1/TRBV3-2	ASSPDQGLQYYNEQF
12	NA	TRBV19	ASSAFGSYNEQF
14	NA	TRBV6-5	ASSSRPTVSNEKLF
11	NA	TRBV6-1	ASSNPTSETQY
16	NA	TRBV6-2/TRBV6-3	ASSLRLYGDLAKNIQY
15	NA	TRBV27	ASSSSGTRFSGNTIY
14	NA	TRBV5-1	ASSPGAGWANTEAF
15	NA	TRBV6-2/TRBV6-3	ASSYSFSGGFLGTQY
11	NA	TRBV19	ASSIGGNTEAF
9	NA	TRBV29-1	SVRQGPEQY
16	NA	TRBV2	ASSRRRGMRTIYNEQF
12	NA	TRBV6-6	ASSSQGRNTEAF
14	NA	TRBV7-2	ASSLNPRGNTGELF
12	NA	TRBV7-2	ASSLGDTTSPLH
13	NA	TRBV7-2	ASSPGTGWDEKLF
13	NA	TRBV7-6	ASSLSGTGVNEQF
17	NA	TRBV5-1	ASSFLGLAGPKSTDTQY
13	NA	TRBV6-5	ASEQADPPGTEAF
11	NA	TRBV12-3/TRBV12-4	ASSRAGDQPQH
15	few	TRBV28	ASSPWGMEGAGETQY
13	NA	TRBV27	ASSRRQGRAYEQY
16	NA	TRBV19	ASSSPGLAGAGYNEQF
11	NA	TRBV7-6	ASSLSRDTEAF
13	NA	TRBV25-1	ASSKDSFSGNTIY
13	NA	TRBV9	ASSVGASGRNEQF
12	NA	TRBV18	ASSPHPGTYEQY
11	NA	TRBV7-2	ASSSLVSYEQY
13	few	TRBV10-3	AIQRGQGRKTEAF
12	NA	TRBV18	ASSAQGVREKLF
11	NA	TRBV30	AWSGRQDGAGY
14	NA	TRBV5-5	ASSFSAGASTDTQY
11	few	TRBV4-1	ASRLGQGYGYT
9	NA	TRBV7-9	ASTPRHEQF
13	NA	TRBV27	ASRLDGRPYNEQF
13	NA	TRBV10-3	AISDRTGLNQPQH